These 2 T cell receptor beta chains came from one sample sequenced in a study of identical twins. TCRdb processed the 5' RACE reads anew with MiXCR; each CDR3 protein has one entry. The profile shows some 730,000 distinct CDR3 sequences, 15% to 20% of them singletons. In addition, the sample was reused for a study of T cells expressing NK-cell markers.

The sequenced material came from PBMCs. Every receptor here comes from a woman younger than 30 in good health.

In its sample, this clonotype was seen a few times. This chain connects TRBV20-1 to TRBJ2-3; the match to TRBD2 covers 9 bases. Germline V gene lookup returns CDR1 DFQATT and CDR2 SNEGSKA (reference sequence). Trimming removed 4 bases from V and 2 bases from J; junction bases left unmatched: 4. There are 14 residues in the CDR3. The CDR3 sequence: CSAIGGRATDTQYF. CDR3 bases: TGCAGTGCTATAGGCGGGAGGGCCACAGATACGCAGTATTTT.

The chain employs TRBV6-1 and TRBJ2-7, with D uncertain. CDR1 is MNHNS and CDR2 is SASEGT in the germline V gene. Between the trimmed V and J ends, which lost 4 bases and 2 bases, there was a span of 12 bases. The CDR3 loop spans 14 amino acids. DNA of the CDR3: TGTGCCAGCAGTGTCAGCCTACCGACCTACGAGCAGTACTTC. It yields the protein CASSVSLPTYEQYF.